This T cell receptor (beta chain) is drawn from a study of shared clonotypes between healthy human individuals. Donors had no recently reported acute infections or vaccinations and were HIV-negative. Each donor was a Caucasian adult residing in Nashville, Tennessee. Assay: immunoSEQ multiplex PCR; the TCRdb copy retains only in-frame clones and omits some. The sample has some 2.4 million clones, over 85% seen once; the top ten hold roughly 0.36%. This CDR3 spans 15 amino acids. Germline CDR1 reads MNHEY; CDR2 reads SVGAGI. V lost 5 bases and J 2 bases, leaving 14 bases between the germline ends. This TCR derives from a man between 18 and 29 years old in good health. Some clones in this sample may be carry-over from other donors' samples. This sequence joins TRBV6-5 and TRBJ2-3; TRBD2 might be the D (6 bases). Sequenced: naive CD4+ T cells from PBMCs. The subset here: CD45RA+ positively selected. CDR3: CASSLRGGNTDTQYF. Written as DNA, the CDR3 is TGTGCCAGCAGTCTAAGGGGCGGGAACACAGATACGCAGTATTTT.